This TCR beta chain was identified during a study of beta chain features in type 1 diabetes (dated by TCRdb to the late 2010s). Notes on the research overall: Mean age, gender distribution, total cell number and subset yield were not different between patients and healthy donors. A total of 107,917,701 sorted cells were examined across all samples, and RNA yield correlated strongly with the number of cells per subset. Whereas all 30 or so donors provided naive and central memory subsets, regulatory and stem cell-like memory subsets were isolated from just 8 patients and about 8 healthy donors. In the study, TCRB repertoires of sorted circulating CD4+ T cell subsets from recently diagnosed type 1 diabetes patients were compared with those of matched healthy donors. The paper's findings and limits, for the study overall: A moderate but significant shortening of TCRB CDR3 length was observed in type 1 diabetes patients in all four CD4+ subsets. Fewer insertions and more nucleotide deletions at VDJ recombination sites were observed in patients with type 1 diabetes, implying thymic rearrangement abnormalities. PCR might favor shorter templates, but patient and control samples were amplified and corrected together, so any skew would affect both groups equally. Naive, central memory and regulatory TCRB repertoires appeared to be more similar among patients than among healthy donors. HLA sub-analyses involved small numbers of individuals, so any influence of HLA type on TCRB rearrangement remained unresolved. Because cDNA rather than genomic DNA was sequenced, highly expressing activated cells could have been over-represented, although no difference in activation and CD3 levels was found between groups.

The entire isolated RNA was reverse transcribed using the High Capacity cDNA Reverse Transcription Kit, and thus expressed TCRB transcripts were sequenced. Deep immunoSEQ sequencing was performed on naive, central memory and regulatory T cell samples, with an average of roughly 3.3 million total reads per sample. Sorted cells were lysed in RLT buffer, and RNA was extracted using DNase-treated RNeasy Micro or Mini kits according to cell number. Each cell subset was processed separately to prevent cross-contamination, with patient and healthy donor samples processed together. TCRB sequences were amplified from cDNA with the immunoSEQ multiplex PCR, producing 87-bp fragments spanning the CDR3 region. Sequencing of the amplicons was done on the Illumina HiSeq platform. On the authors' methods: Synthetic template baselines were used to correct PCR bias computationally, reads within Hamming distance 2 were collapsed, and singletons that could not be merged were discarded. Reads were aligned to IMGT to assign V, D and J genes, CDR3 length, and insertions or deletions at six rearrangement sites. Within each subset, clonotype counts were normalized to sorted cell number, after which true diversity and Gini coefficients were computed with the tcR R package. The overlap coefficient, calculated on TCRB nucleotide sequences, was used to measure repertoire sharing. In its TCRdb copy, this immuneACCESS table keeps in-frame sequences only and misses some clones. Where compared with another copy, unresolved V genes explain less than half of these, and the others have no known cause. From that table come the V and J calls and clone size; the DNA was used to work out D and trimming. Present in this sample are about 150,000 clones, 11% of which were seen just once. The ten largest account for approximately 2% of the sample.

This clone has a handful of counts. Its antigen is currently not known. No per-base quality is available; no much larger clone lies one base away. Distinct nucleotide sequences in the sample also encode this CDR3. Each donor gave one peripheral blood draw, averaging roughly 120 mL, which was collected into heparinised tubes. Naive, central memory, regulatory and stem cell-like memory CD4+ T cells were sorted on a BD FACSAria II using a panel including CD45RO, CCR7, CD25, CD127, CD95 and CD27. All sorted populations exceeded 95% purity. PBMCs were isolated immediately by Lymphoprep density gradient centrifugation and stained directly without culture. So that batch effects would be minimized, each experiment stained and sorted samples in pairs, pairing one healthy donor with one patient. The receptor comes from a man aged 18 to 30 in good health. Specimen: central memory CD4+ T cells from blood.

The DNA sequence is TGTGCCAGCAGCTTACCCCGTGGGGAGACCCAGTACTTC. Protein translation: CASSLPRGETQYF. This sequence uses TRBV11-2 and TRBJ2-5, with no confidently assigned D gene. The CDR3 runs 13 residues from the cysteine to the phenylalanine. Just the 39-base CDR3 DNA is kept, in frame starting at base 1. From a lookup of the germline V gene, CDR1 and CDR2 are SGHAT and FQNNGV. Deletion took 2 bases off V and 5 bases off J, with a span of 9 bases between the germline ends.